This TCR beta chain was captured by sequencing in a study of Ad26.COV2.S vaccination and SARS-CoV-2 variants. The length of the CDR3 is 15 residues. The germline V gene encodes CDR1 WSHSY and CDR2 SAAADI. Unmatched junction bases numbered 10, after V lost 4 bases and J lost 9 bases. TCRdb's copy holds only in-frame clones and misses some; the assay was immunoSEQ multiplex PCR. This sample has 300,000 to 500,000 clones, with approximately 91% found just once. Described treatment: some 20 received Ad26.COV2.S at low or high dose, single or two shots; about five received placebo; per-sample allocation not given. Sample collection was performed on day 63 after the first vaccine or placebo injection.

V is TRBV10-2 and J is TRBJ2-1, with 9 bases matching TRBD2. Here the sequenced sample was peripheral blood, taken in a trial of Ad26.COV2.S vaccine versus placebo. The sequence was obtained from a person aged 18-60 years who received the Ad26.COV2.S COVID-19 vaccine or a placebo. This chain's CDR3 is CASSAQRGALGEQFF. For the CDR3, the DNA is TGCGCCAGCAGTGCCCAGCGGGGGGCTCTCGGTGAGCAGTTCTTC.